These 4 T cell receptor beta chains were sequenced from one sample in a study of blood T cell repertoires in COVID-19. The protocol was immunoSEQ multiplex PCR, while the TCRdb copy is restricted to in-frame clones and leaves out a portion. The profile shows 240,000 or so clones, over 65% of them singletons. The sequenced sample was peripheral blood. Receptors were obtained from an elderly woman with acute or convalescent COVID-19.

For the CDR3, the DNA is TGTGCCAGCAGCTTTGAGGGTTTTGGCGAGCAGTACTTC. Translated: CASSFEGFGEQYF. The rearrangement joins TRBV5-5 to TRBJ2-7; tentatively, D is TRBD2 (5 bases). This CDR3 comprises 13 residues. V was pared by 2 bases and J by 6 bases, with 12 bases between. Germline CDR1 and CDR2: SGHKS and YYEKEE (reference sequence). The full variable domain, its missing parts supplied by reference TRBV5-5 and TRBJ2-7, is DAGVTQSPTHLIKTRGQQVTLRCSPISGHKSVSWYQQVLGQGPQFIFQYYEKEERGRGNFPDRFSARQFPNYSSELNVNALLLGDSALYLCASSFEGFGEQYFGPGTRLTVT.

The CDR3: CASEAQGLAQETQYF. As DNA, the CDR3 is TGTGCCAGCGAAGCCCAGGGGCTAGCTCAAGAGACCCAGTACTTC. V gene TRBV3-1 (or the pseudogene TRBV3-2) combines with J gene TRBJ2-5; weak D call: TRBD1 (6 bases). Germline CDR1 is LGHDT and CDR2 is YNNKEL (reference sequence). The V end was cut by 8 bases, the J end by 2 bases, with 18 bases between. CDR3 length: 15 residues.

The chain links TRBV4-3 to TRBJ2-2, with 7 nucleotides matching TRBD1. The CDR3 extends over 15 amino acids. After removal of 1 base from V and 3 bases from J, the junction contained 2 bases not matched to a gene. Germline V gene data show CDR1 as LGHNA and CDR2 as YSLEER. CDR3 sequence (DNA): TGCGCCAGCAGCCAAGGAGACAGGGACACCGGGGAGCTGTTTTTT. It specifies CASSQGDRDTGELFF.

This sequence joins TRBV6-1 and TRBJ2-1; perhaps TRBD1 as D (6 bases). The CDR3 runs 15 residues. Trimming removed 2 bases from V and 5 bases from J, with 13 bases in between. Germline CDR1 MNHNS, CDR2 SASEGT. This chain's CDR3 is CASSESGARNNEQFF. CDR3 DNA sequence: TGTGCCAGCAGTGAATCAGGGGCAAGAAACAATGAGCAGTTCTTC.